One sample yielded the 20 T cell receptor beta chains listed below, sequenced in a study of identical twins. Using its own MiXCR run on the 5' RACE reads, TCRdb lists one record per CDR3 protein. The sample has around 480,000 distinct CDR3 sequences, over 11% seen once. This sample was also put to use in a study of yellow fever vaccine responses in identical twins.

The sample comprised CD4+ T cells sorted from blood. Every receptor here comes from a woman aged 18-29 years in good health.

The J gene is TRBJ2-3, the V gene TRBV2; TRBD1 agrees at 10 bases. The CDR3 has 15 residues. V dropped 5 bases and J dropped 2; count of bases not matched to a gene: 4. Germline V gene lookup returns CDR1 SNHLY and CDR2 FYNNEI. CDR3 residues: CASSRQGAVTDTQYF. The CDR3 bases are TGTGCCAGCAGTCGACAGGGGGCTGTCACAGATACGCAGTATTTT.

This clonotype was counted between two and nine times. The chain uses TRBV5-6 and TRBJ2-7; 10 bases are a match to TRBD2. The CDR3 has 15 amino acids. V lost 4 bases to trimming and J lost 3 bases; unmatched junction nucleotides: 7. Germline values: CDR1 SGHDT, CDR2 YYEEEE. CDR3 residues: CASSPSGRARYEQYF. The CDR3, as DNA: TGTGCCAGCAGCCCAAGCGGGAGGGCCCGCTACGAGCAGTACTTC.

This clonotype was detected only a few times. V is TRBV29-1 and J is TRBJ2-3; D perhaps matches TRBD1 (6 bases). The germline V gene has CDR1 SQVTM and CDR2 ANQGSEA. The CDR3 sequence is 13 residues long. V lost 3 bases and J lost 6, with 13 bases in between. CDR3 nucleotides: TGCAGCGTTGACGGCAGGGGATCGGATACGCAGTATTTT. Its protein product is CSVDGRGSDTQYF.

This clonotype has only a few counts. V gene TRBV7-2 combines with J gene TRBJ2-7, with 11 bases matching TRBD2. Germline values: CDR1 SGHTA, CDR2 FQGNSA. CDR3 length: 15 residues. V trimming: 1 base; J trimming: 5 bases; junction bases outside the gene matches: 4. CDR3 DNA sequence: TGTGCCAGCAGCTTAGTTAGCGGGGGGGCAGACGAGCAGTACTTC. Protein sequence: CASSLVSGGADEQYF.

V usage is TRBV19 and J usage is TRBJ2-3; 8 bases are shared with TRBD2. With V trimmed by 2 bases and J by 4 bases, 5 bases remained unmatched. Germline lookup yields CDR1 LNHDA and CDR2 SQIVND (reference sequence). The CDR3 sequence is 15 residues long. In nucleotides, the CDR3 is TGTGCCAGTAGTATAAGCGGGAGCGGGGCAGATACGCAGTATTTT. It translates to CASSISGSGADTQYF.

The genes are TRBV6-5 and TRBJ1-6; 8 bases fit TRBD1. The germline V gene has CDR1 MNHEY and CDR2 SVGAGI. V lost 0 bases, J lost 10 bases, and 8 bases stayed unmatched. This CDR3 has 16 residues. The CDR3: CASSYSADRGGSPLHF. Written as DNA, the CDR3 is TGTGCCAGCAGTTACTCGGCAGACAGGGGTGGGTCACCCCTCCACTTT.

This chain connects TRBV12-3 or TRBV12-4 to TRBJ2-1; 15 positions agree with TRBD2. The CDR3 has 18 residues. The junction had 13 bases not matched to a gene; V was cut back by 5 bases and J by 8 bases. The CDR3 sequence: CASSPSRGLAGGKDEQFF. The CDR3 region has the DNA TGTGCCAGCAGTCCATCCAGGGGACTAGCGGGAGGAAAGGATGAGCAGTTCTTC.

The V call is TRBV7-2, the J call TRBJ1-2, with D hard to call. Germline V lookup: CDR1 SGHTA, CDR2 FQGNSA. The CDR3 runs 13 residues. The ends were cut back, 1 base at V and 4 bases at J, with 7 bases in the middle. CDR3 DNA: TGTGCCAGCAGCTTAGGTACAGCCTATGGCTACACCTTC. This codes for CASSLGTAYGYTF.

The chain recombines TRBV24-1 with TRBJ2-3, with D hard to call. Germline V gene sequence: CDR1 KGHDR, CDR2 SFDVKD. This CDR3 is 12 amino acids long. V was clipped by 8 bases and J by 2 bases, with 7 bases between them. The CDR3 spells CATNGNTDTQYF. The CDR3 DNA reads TGTGCCACCAATGGGAACACAGATACGCAGTATTTT.

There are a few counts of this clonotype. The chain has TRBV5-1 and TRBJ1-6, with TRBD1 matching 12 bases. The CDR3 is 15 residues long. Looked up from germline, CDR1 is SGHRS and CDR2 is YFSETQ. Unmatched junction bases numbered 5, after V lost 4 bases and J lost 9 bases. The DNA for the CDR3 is TGCGCCAGCAGCGGAGGGACAGGGGGCGGTTCACCCCTCCACTTT. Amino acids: CASSGGTGGGSPLHF.

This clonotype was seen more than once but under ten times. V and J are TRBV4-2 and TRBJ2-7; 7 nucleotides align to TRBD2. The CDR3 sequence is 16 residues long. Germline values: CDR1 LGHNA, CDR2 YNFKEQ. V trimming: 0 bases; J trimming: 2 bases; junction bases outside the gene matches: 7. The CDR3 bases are TGTGCCAGCAGCCAAGATGCCTCCGGGAGGACCTACGAGCAGTACTTC. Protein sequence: CASSQDASGRTYEQYF.

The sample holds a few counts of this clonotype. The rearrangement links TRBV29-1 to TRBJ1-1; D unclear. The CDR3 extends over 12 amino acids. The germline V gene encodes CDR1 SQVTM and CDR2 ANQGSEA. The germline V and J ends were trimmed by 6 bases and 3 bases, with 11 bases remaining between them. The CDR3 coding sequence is TGCAGCGTAATCTTCCGGGACACTGAAGCTTTCTTT. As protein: CSVIFRDTEAFF.

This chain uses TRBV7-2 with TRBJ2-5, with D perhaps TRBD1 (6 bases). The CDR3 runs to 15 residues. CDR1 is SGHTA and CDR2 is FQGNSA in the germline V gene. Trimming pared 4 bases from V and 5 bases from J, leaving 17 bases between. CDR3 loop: CASSYATGKGETQYF. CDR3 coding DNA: TGTGCCAGCAGCTACGCCACAGGGAAGGGGGAGACCCAGTACTTC.

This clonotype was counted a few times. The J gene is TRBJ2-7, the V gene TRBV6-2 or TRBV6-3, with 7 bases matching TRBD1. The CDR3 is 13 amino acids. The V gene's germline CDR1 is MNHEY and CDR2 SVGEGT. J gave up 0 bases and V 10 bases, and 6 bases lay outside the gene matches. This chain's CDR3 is CATRGTASYEQYF. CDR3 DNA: TGTGCCACCAGAGGGACAGCCTCCTACGAGCAGTACTTC.

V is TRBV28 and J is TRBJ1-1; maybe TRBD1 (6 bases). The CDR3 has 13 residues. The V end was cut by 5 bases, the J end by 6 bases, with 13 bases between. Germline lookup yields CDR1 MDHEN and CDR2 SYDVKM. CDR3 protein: CASSVQGPAEAFF. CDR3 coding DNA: TGTGCCAGCAGTGTACAGGGCCCTGCTGAAGCTTTCTTT.

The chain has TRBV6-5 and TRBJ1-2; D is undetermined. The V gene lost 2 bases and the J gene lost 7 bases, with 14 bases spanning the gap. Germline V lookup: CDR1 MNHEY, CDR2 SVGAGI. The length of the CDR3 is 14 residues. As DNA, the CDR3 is TGTGCCAGCAGTTACGTTGAGGACGGTCGTGGCTACACCTTC. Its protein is CASSYVEDGRGYTF.

Here the CDR3 reads CASGESSYNSPLHF. CDR3 nucleotides: TGTGCCAGCGGAGAAAGCTCCTATAATTCACCCCTCCACTTT. The V call is TRBV9, the J call TRBJ1-6; no clear D gene. Germline lookup yields CDR1 SGDLS and CDR2 YYNGEE. V was pared by 7 bases and J by 0 bases, with 8 bases between. This CDR3 is 14 amino acids long.

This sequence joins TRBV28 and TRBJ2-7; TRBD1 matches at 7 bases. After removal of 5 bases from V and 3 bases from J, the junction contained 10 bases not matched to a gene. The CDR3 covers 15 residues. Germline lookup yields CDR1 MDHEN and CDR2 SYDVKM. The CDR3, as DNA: TGTGCCAGCAGTCGATACCGGGACAGTAACTACGAGCAGTACTTC. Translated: CASSRYRDSNYEQYF.

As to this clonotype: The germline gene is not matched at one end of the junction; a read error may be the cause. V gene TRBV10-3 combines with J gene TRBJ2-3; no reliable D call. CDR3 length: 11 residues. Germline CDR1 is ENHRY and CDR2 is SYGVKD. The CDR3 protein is CAIRESDTQYF. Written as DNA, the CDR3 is TGTGCCATCAGAGAGTCAGATACGCAGTATTTT.

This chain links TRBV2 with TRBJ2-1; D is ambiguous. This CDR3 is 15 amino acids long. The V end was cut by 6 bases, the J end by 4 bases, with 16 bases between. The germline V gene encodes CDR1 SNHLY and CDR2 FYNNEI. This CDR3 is CASSVGGNTYNEQFF. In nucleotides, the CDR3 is TGTGCCAGCAGCGTAGGTGGGAACACTTACAATGAGCAGTTCTTC.